Listed here are 2 T cell receptor beta chains from one sample, sequenced in a study of metastatic and nonmetastatic thyroid tumors. Not a single patient had been given any form of treatment at any point before undergoing thyroid surgery. TCRdb reanalyzed the PCR reads with MiXCR. The sample yields some 34,000 clones, about 18% seen once. What was sequenced was blood. The receptors derive from a female donor with papillary thyroid cancer or a benign thyroid nodule (not recorded which). Some clones in this sample may be carry-over from other donors' samples.

This clone was counted between two and nine times. The rearrangement joins TRBV28 to TRBJ2-7, with TRBD2 matching 7 bases. After removal of 3 bases from V and 11 bases from J, the junction contained 13 bases not matched to a gene. The CDR3 sequence is 14 residues long. The germline gives CDR1 MDHEN, CDR2 SYDVKM. The CDR3 nucleotides are TGTGCCAGCAGTTTGGGGGGGACGGCCTGGAAGAAGTACTTC. It encodes CASSLGGTAWKKYF.

This clone has ten or more counts. This chain links TRBV28 with TRBJ1-3, with 7 bases that match TRBD1. The CDR3 has 16 amino acids. J gave up 2 bases and V 2 bases, and 6 bases lay outside the gene matches. Germline V gene data show CDR1 as MDHEN and CDR2 as SYDVKM. This CDR3 reads CASSLEQGLPGNTIYF. The CDR3 DNA follows: TGTGCCAGCAGTTTAGAACAGGGGTTGCCTGGAAACACCATATATTTT.